This record looks at one TCR beta chain sequence and its context. Its antigen is not known. The data were obtained in a study of cytomegalovirus exposure and HLA in healthy donors. Study context: Some 90 million unique TCRs from HLA-typed donors were held in an early data release.

General study findings and limits: Later analysis suggested most CMV-associated TCR beta chains were HLA-restricted.

The CDR3 has 17 amino acids. Germline V gene data show CDR1 as SGHAT and CDR2 as FQNNGV. Trimming at V came to 1 base and at J to 6 bases, leaving 10 bases not matched to a gene. It was with 60 Vbeta and 13 Jbeta primers that the PCR ran. Authors' methods: In a later analysis, 10 million to 11 million of approximately 86 million unique beta chains occurred in at least two donors. The data were produced by immunoSEQ multiplex PCR, yet TCRdb's version contains in-frame clones alone and is incomplete. For V, J and clone size, that table is used; D and trimming come from the DNA. The table lists about 140,000 clones, about three quarters of them singletons.

The material sequenced was PBMCs. The chain employs TRBV11-2 and TRBJ2-2, with 8 bases lining up with TRBD2. The TCR was taken from a female donor in good health and CMV-seronegative. The CDR3 loop reads CASSLVAGGAFAGELFF. CDR3 coding DNA: TGTGCCAGCAGCTTAGTGGCGGGGGGCGCTTTCGCCGGGGAGCTGTTTTTT. The whole variable domain, filled in from reference TRBV11-2 and TRBJ2-2, reads EAGVAQSPRYKIIEKRQSVAFWCNPISGHATLYWYQQILGQGPKLLIQFQNNGVVDDSQLPKDRFSAERLKGVDSTLKIQPAKLEDSAVYLCASSLVAGGAFAGELFFGEGSRLTVL.